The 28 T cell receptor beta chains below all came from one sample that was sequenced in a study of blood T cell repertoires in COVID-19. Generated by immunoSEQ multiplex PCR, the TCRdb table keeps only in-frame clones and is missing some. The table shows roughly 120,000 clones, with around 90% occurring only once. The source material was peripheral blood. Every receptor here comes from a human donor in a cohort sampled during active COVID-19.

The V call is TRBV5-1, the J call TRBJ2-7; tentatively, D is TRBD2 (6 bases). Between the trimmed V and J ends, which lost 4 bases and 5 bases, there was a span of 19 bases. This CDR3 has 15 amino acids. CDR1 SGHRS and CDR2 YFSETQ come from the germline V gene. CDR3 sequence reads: CASSPAAGRRDEQYF. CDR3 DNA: TGCGCCAGCAGCCCCGCAGCCGGCAGGAGGGACGAGCAGTACTTC.

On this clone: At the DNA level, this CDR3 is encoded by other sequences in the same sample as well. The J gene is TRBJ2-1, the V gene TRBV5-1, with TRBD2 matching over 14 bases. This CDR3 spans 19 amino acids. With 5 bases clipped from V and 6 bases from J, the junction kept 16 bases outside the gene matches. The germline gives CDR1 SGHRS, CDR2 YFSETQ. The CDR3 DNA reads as TGCGCCAGCAGTTCTGTCCCGGGACTAGCGGGGGCTTCTAGCAATGAGCAGTTCTTC. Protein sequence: CASSSVPGLAGASSNEQFF.

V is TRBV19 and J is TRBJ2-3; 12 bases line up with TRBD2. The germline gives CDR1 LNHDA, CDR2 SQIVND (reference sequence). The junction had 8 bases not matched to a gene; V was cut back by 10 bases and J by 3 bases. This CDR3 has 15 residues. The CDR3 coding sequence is TGTGCCACCTTTCAGACTAGCGGGAGTACAGATACGCAGTATTTT. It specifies CATFQTSGSTDTQYF.

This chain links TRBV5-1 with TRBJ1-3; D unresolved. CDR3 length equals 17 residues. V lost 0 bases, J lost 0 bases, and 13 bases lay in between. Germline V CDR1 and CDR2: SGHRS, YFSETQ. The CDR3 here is CASSLVPGIDSGNTIYF. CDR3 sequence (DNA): TGCGCCAGCAGCTTGGTGCCGGGGATTGACTCTGGAAACACCATATATTTT.

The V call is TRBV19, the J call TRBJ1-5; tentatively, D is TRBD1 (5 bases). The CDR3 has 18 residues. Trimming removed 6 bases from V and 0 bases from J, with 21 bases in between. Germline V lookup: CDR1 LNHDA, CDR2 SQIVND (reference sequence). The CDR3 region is CASSRSARDRYSNQPQHF. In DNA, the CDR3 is TGTGCCAGTAGCCGCAGCGCCAGGGATCGCTATAGCAATCAGCCCCAGCATTTT.

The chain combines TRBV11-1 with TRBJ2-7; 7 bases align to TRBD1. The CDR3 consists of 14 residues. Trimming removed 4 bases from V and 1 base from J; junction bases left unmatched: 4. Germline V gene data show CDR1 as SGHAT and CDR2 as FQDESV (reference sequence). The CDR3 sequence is CASSYRQGSYEQYF. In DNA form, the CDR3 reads TGTGCCAGCAGCTACCGACAGGGATCCTACGAGCAGTACTTC. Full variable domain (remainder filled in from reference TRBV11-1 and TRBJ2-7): EAEVAQSPRYKITEKSQAVAFWCDPISGHATLYWYRQILGQGPELLVQFQDESVVDDSQLPKDRFSAERLKGVDSTLKIQPAELGDSAMYLCASSYRQGSYEQYFGPGTRLTVT.

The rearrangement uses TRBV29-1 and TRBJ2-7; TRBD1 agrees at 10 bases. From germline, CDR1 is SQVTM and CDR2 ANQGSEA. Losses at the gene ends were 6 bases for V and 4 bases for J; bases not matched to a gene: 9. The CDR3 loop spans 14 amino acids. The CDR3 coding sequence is TGCAGCGTCAACCAGGACAGGGGGAGTTACGAGCAGTACTTC. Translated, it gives CSVNQDRGSYEQYF.

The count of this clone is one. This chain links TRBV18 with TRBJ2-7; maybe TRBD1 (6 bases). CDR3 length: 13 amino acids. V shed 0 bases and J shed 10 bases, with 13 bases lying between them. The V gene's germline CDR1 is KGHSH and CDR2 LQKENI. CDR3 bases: TGTGCCAGCTCACCACCGAACAGGGTCGTCCAGTACTTC. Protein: CASSPPNRVVQYF.

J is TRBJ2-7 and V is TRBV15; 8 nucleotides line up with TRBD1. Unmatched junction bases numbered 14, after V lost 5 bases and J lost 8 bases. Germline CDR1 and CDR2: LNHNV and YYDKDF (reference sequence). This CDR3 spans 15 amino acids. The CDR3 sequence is CATSETDRGKGKQYF. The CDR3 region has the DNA TGTGCCACCAGCGAGACTGACAGGGGTAAGGGAAAGCAGTACTTC.

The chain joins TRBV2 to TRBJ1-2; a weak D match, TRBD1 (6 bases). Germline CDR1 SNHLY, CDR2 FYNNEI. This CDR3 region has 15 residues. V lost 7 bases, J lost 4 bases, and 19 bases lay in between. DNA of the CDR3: TGTGCCAGCAAATCCGGGACACAGGAAACCTATGGCTACACCTTC. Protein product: CASKSGTQETYGYTF.

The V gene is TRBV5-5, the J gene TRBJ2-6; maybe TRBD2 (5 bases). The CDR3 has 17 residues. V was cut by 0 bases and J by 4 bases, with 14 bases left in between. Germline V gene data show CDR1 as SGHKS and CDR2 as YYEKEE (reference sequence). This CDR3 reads CASSLGQRISGANVLTF. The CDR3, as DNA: TGTGCCAGCAGCTTGGGTCAGCGGATCTCGGGGGCCAACGTCCTGACTTTC.

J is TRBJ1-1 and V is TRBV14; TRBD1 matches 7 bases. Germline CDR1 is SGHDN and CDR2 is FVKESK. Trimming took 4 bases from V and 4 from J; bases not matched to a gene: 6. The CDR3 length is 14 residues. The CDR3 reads CASSRGQFPTEAFF. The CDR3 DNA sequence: TGTGCCAGCAGCCGGGGACAGTTCCCCACTGAAGCTTTCTTT. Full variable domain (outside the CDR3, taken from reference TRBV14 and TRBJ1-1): EAGVTQFPSHSVIEKGQTVTLRCDPISGHDNLYWYRRVMGKEIKFLLHFVKESKQDESGMPNNRFLAERTGGTYSTLKVQPAELEDSGVYFCASSRGQFPTEAFFGQGTRLTVV.

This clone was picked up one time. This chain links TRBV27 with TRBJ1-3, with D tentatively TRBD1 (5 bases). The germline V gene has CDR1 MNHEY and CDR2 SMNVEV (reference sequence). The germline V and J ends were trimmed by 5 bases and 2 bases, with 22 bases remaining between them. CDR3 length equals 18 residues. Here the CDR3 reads CASSPSLRGAEAGNTIYF. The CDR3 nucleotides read TGTGCCAGCAGTCCAAGTTTAAGGGGCGCGGAAGCTGGAAACACCATATATTTT.

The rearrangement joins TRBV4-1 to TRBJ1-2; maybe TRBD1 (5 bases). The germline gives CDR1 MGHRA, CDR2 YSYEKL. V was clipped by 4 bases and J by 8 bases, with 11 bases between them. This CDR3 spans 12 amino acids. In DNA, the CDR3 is TGCGCCAGCAGCCGGACATTGGGCGGCTACACCTTC. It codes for CASSRTLGGYTF.

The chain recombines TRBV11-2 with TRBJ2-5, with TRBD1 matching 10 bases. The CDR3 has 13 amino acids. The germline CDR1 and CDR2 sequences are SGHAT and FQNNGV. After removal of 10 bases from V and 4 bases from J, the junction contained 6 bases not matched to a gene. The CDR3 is CANARDRGETQYF. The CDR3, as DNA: TGTGCCAACGCCCGGGACAGGGGAGAGACCCAGTACTTC.

The CDR3: CASSLTAGGELGEQYF. For the CDR3, the DNA is TGCGCCAGCAGCTTGACTGCGGGGGGCGAGCTCGGCGAGCAGTACTTC. V is TRBV5-1 and J is TRBJ2-7, with TRBD2 matching 8 bases. Germline CDR1 SGHRS, CDR2 YFSETQ. J gave up 6 bases and V 1 base, and 12 bases lay outside the gene matches. CDR3 size: 16 residues.

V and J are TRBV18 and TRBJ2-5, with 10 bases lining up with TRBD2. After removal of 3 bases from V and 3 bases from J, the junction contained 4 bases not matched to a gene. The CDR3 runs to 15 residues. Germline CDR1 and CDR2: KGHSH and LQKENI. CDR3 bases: TGTGCCAGCTCACCTTCCGGACTAGCGGAAGAGACCCAGTACTTC. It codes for CASSPSGLAEETQYF.

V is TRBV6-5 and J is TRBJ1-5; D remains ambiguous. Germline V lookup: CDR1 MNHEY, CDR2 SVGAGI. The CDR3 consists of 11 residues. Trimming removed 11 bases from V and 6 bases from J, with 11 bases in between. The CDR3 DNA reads TGTGCCTCAGGCCGGCTTCAGCCCCAGCATTTT. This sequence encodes CASGRLQPQHF.

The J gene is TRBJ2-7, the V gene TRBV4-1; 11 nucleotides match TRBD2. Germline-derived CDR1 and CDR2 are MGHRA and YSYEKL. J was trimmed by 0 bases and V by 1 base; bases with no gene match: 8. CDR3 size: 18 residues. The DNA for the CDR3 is TGCGCCAGCAGCCAAGGGGGGGGACTAGCGGAGAGCTCCTACGAGCAGTACTTC. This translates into CASSQGGGLAESSYEQYF.

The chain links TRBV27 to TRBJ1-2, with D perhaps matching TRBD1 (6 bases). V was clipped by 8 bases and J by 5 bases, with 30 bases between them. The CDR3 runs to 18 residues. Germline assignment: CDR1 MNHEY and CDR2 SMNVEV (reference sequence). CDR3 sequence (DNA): TGTGCCAGCGGCTCCCGGGGGGGGGCAGGAGTCTCAAGATATGGCTACACCTTC. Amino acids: CASGSRGGAGVSRYGYTF.

CDR3 DNA sequence: TGTGCCAGCACTGTGCTAGCGGTAAACGCCCGGGAGACCCAGTACTTC. It encodes CASTVLAVNARETQYF. The chain uses TRBV2 and TRBJ2-5; 7 nucleotides line up with TRBD2. With V trimmed by 7 bases and J by 5 bases, 16 bases remained unmatched. Germline V gives CDR1 SNHLY, CDR2 FYNNEI. This CDR3 contains 16 residues.

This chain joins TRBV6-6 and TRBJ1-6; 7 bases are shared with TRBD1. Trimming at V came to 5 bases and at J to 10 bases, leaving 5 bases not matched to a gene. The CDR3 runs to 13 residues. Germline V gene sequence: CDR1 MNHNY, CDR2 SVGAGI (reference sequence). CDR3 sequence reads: CASSRGLGSPLHF. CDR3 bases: TGTGCCAGCAGTAGGGGGCTTGGGTCACCCCTCCACTTT.

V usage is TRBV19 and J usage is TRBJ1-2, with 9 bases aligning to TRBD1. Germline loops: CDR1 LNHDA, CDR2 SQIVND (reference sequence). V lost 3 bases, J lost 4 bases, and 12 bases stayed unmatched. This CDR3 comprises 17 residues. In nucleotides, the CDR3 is TGTGCCAGTAGTATTTCCGGGACAGGGACTAAGGGCTATGGCTACACCTTC. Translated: CASSISGTGTKGYGYTF.

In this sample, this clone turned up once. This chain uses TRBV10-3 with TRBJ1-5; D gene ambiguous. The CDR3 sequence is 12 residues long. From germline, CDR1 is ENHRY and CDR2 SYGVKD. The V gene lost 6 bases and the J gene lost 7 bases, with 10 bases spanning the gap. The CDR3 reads CAISEGSQPQHF. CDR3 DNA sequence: TGTGCCATCAGCGAGGGTAGCCAGCCCCAGCATTTT.

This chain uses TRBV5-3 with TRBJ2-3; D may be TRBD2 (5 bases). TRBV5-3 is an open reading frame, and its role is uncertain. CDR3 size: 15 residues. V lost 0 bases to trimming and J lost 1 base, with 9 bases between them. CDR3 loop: CARSLDGERTDTQYF. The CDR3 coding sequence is TGTGCCAGAAGCTTGGACGGGGAGCGCACAGATACGCAGTATTTT.

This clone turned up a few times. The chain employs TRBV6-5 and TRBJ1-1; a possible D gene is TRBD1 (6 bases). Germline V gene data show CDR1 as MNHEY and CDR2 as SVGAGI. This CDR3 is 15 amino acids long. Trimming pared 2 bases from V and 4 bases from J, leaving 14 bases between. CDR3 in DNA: TGTGCCAGCAGTTACAACAGGGAAGTGGGCACTGAAGCTTTCTTT. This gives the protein CASSYNREVGTEAFF.

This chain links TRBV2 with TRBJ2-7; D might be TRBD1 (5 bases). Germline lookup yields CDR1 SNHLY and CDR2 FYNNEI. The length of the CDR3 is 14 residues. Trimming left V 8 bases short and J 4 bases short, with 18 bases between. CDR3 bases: TGTGCCAGCGCGGCTCAGGGTAAAGGATACGAGCAGTACTTC. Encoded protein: CASAAQGKGYEQYF.

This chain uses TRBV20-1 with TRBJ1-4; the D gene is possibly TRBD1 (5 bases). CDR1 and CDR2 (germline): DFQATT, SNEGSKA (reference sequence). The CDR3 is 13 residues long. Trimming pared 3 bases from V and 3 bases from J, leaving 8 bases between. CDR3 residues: CSASRDSNEKLFF. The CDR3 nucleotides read TGCAGTGCTAGTCGGGACTCTAATGAAAAACTGTTTTTT.